The 4 T cell receptor beta chains in this list originate from one sample, sequenced in a study of blood T cell repertoires in COVID-19. Using immunoSEQ multiplex PCR, the repertoire was profiled, and TCRdb retains in-frame clones only, with some absent. The repertoire consists of approximately 300,000 clones, with about 93% occurring once and the leading ten covering about 6.8%. What was sequenced was peripheral blood. Source of these receptors: a woman under 40 with COVID-19, enrolled during active disease.

This chain links TRBV13 with TRBJ2-1; the match to TRBD2 covers 7 bases. V lost 6 bases and J lost 7; bases outside the gene matches: 12. The CDR3 loop spans 15 amino acids. The germline V gene encodes CDR1 PRHDT and CDR2 FYEKMQ (reference sequence). CDR3 residues: CASSLGGGSWNEQFF. The CDR3 DNA reads as TGTGCCAGCAGTTTGGGTGGCGGGAGTTGGAATGAGCAGTTCTTC. Combining the CDR3 with reference TRBV13 and TRBJ2-1 gives the whole variable domain AAGVIQSPRHLIKEKRETATLKCYPIPRHDTVYWYQQGPGQDPQFLISFYEKMQSDKGSIPDRFSAQQFSDYHSELNMSSLELGDSALYFCASSLGGGSWNEQFFGPGTRLTVL.

The chain employs TRBV11-3 and TRBJ2-3; the D is unclear. The CDR3 runs to 14 residues. With 3 bases removed from V and 0 bases from J, the gap between germline ends came to 7 bases. Germline CDR1 reads SGHNT; CDR2 reads YENEEA. CDR3 sequence: CASSFGGSTDTQYF. Here the CDR3 DNA reads TGTGCCAGCAGCTTCGGCGGTAGCACAGATACGCAGTATTTT.

The rearrangement links TRBV19 to TRBJ1-1, with D perhaps TRBD1 (6 bases). The CDR3 totals 12 residues. Germline loops: CDR1 LNHDA, CDR2 SQIVND (reference sequence). Trimming shortened V by 6 bases and J by 4 bases, and 9 bases separated the two germline ends. The chain's CDR3 is CASRGGGTEAFF. DNA for the CDR3: TGTGCCAGTAGGGGAGGGGGCACTGAAGCTTTCTTT.

This clone was counted many times. This chain joins TRBV3-1 (or the pseudogene TRBV3-2) and TRBJ1-6; D gene uncertain. Deletions cut 4 bases from V and 7 bases from J, with 14 bases between. This CDR3 comprises 15 residues. In germline, CDR1 is LGHDT, CDR2 YNNKEL (reference sequence). Written as DNA, the CDR3 is TGTGCCAGCAGCCCCAGGTTCCCTGGGAATTCACCCCTCCACTTT. Amino acid sequence: CASSPRFPGNSPLHF.